These 8 T cell receptor beta chains share one sample of origin, sequenced in a study of cytomegalovirus exposure and HLA in healthy donors. Vbeta (60) and Jbeta (13) primers were used in the PCR. Sequenced by immunoSEQ multiplex PCR; TCRdb stores in-frame clones only, minus some. This table holds some 95,000 clones, about 78% found once. Material: PBMCs. The receptor set was obtained from a woman between 35 and 50 years old in good health and CMV-seropositive.

Only a few counts were recorded for this clone. The CDR3 DNA follows: TGTGCCAGCAGTGAGAGGACAGCCCAACACGGTTCACCCCTCCACTTT. Residues: CASSERTAQHGSPLHF. The chain joins TRBV6-1 to TRBJ1-6; the D gene is possibly TRBD1 (6 bases). Trimming removed 3 bases from V and 9 bases from J, with 18 bases in between. The CDR3 has 16 residues. CDR1 and CDR2 (germline): MNHNS, SASEGT.

The genes are TRBV5-1 and TRBJ1-3; TRBD1 matches 9 bases. The CDR3 is 16 residues long. The junction had 11 bases not matched to a gene; V was cut back by 3 bases and J by 7 bases. Germline V gene sequence: CDR1 SGHRS, CDR2 YFSETQ. CDR3: CASSWVDRGNGNTIYF. For the CDR3, the DNA is TGCGCCAGCAGCTGGGTGGACAGGGGAAATGGTAACACCATATATTTT.

This rearrangement joins TRBV11-3 to TRBJ1-2; 12 bases are shared with TRBD1. V trimming: 4 bases; J trimming: 8 bases; junction bases outside the gene matches: 11. Germline-derived CDR1 and CDR2 are SGHNT and YENEEA. The length of the CDR3 is 16 residues. In DNA form, the CDR3 reads TGTGCCAGCAGCTCCTATGGGGGGACAGGGGGCGGCGGCTACACCTTC. Translation gives CASSSYGGTGGGGYTF.

This chain joins TRBV2 and TRBJ2-7; TRBD2 matches at 10 bases. The germline V gene has CDR1 SNHLY and CDR2 FYNNEI. V shed 4 bases and J 7 bases; nucleotides not matched to a gene: 7. The CDR3 contains 14 residues. CDR3 protein: CASSVLAGEVEQYF. The DNA for the CDR3 is TGTGCCAGCAGTGTGCTAGCGGGAGAGGTAGAGCAGTACTTC. The full variable domain, in which reference TRBV2 and TRBJ2-7 provide the parts outside the CDR3, is EPEVTQTPSHQVTQMGQEVILRCVPISNHLYFYWYRQILGQKVEFLVSFYNNEISEKSEIFDDQFSVERPDGSNFTLKIRSTKLEDSAMYFCASSVLAGEVEQYFGPGTRLTVT.

Only one count was recorded for this clone. The V call is TRBV9, the J call TRBJ1-1; TRBD1 is a possible D gene (6 bases). This CDR3 comprises 14 residues. Trimming left V 3 bases short and J 0 bases short, with 9 bases between. CDR1 SGDLS and CDR2 YYNGEE come from the germline V gene. CDR3 bases: TGTGCCAGCAGCGCAACAGGGATGAACACTGAAGCTTTCTTT. It is translated as CASSATGMNTEAFF. Looking up the rest from reference TRBV9 and TRBJ1-1 gives the full variable domain: DSGVTQTPKHLITATGQRVTLRCSPRSGDLSVYWYQQSLDQGLQFLIQYYNGEERAKGNILERFSAQQFPDLHSELNLSSLELGDSALYFCASSATGMNTEAFFGQGTRLTVV.

V is TRBV21-1 and J is TRBJ1-1; the table gives TRBD1 as D, unverified against the DNA. TRBV21-1 is designated a pseudogene. The CDR3 loop spans 16 amino acids. CDR3 residues: CASSNHKKTGEAEAFF. The CDR3 coding sequence is TGTGCCAGCAGCAACCATAAAAAGACAGGGGAGGCTGAAGCTTTCTTT.

In the case of this clone: Other DNA sequences from this sample encode an identical CDR3 as well. V usage is TRBV2 and J usage is TRBJ2-4, with D possibly being TRBD2 (7 bases). CDR1 and CDR2 (germline): SNHLY, FYNNEI. This CDR3 has 13 amino acids. V lost 6 bases, J lost 7 bases, and 13 bases lay in between. CDR3 sequence (DNA): TGTGCCAGCAGCGGGGGGCAGGTGAACATTCAGTACTTC. Protein product: CASSGGQVNIQYF.

This clone occurred a few times. The chain is built from TRBV25-1 and TRBJ2-1; 9 bases map to TRBD2. Germline CDR1 and CDR2: MGHDK and SYGVNS. CDR3 size: 15 residues. With V trimmed by 5 bases and J by 0 bases, 2 bases remained unmatched. The CDR3 loop is CASSLAGFSYNEQFF. CDR3 nucleotides: TGTGCCAGCAGTCTAGCGGGATTCTCCTACAATGAGCAGTTCTTC.